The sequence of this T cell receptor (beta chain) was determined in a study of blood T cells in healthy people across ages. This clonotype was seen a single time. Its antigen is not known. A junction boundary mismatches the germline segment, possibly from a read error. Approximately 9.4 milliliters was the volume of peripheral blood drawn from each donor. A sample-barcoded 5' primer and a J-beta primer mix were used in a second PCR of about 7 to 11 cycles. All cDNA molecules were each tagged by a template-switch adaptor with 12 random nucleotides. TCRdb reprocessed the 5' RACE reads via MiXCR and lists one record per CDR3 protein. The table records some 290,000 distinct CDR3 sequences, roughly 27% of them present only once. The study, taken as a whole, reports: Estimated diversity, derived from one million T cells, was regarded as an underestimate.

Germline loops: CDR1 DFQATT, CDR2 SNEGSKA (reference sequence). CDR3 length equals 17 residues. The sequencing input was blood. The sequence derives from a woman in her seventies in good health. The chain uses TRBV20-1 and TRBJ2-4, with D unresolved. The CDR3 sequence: CSARSSGRVVAKNIRYF. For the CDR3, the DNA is TGCAGTGCTAGATCCTCCGGAAGGGTGGTGGCCAAAAACATTCGGTACTTC.